One and the same sample provided the 30 T cell receptor beta chains below, sequenced in a study of vaccination and CD4 T cells after COVID-19. Antigens for these TCRs are unknown. Treatment in this sample: roughly 10-day PBMC culture with coronavirus spike peptide pools or control peptides (ViraFEST assay). Once obtained from cultured CD4+ T cells, the DNA was sequenced using the Oncomine TCR Beta short-read assay. TCRdb reanalysed the PCR reads using MiXCR and keeps one entry per CDR3 protein. The sample records over 11,000 distinct CDR3 sequences, more than 20% being singletons. This sample comprised CD4+ T cells from blood, cultured in vitro, obtained after SARS-CoV-2 vaccination. The receptors originated from a human donor who had recovered from COVID-19.

This clonotype came up a few times. This sequence joins TRBV6-2 or TRBV6-3 and TRBJ2-2; TRBD1 agrees at 8 bases. Germline lookup yields CDR1 MNHEY and CDR2 SVGEGT. The CDR3 is made up of 15 amino acids. Trimming cost V 6 bases and J 4 bases; bases outside gene matches: 7. CDR3 nucleotide sequence: TGTGCCAGCAGATCCGGACAGGGAACCACCGGGGAGCTGTTTTTT. Translated: CASRSGQGTTGELFF.

This clonotype appeared a single time. The rearrangement joins TRBV18 to TRBJ1-1; perhaps TRBD1 as D (6 bases). The CDR3 is 16 residues long. Germline loops: CDR1 KGHSH, CDR2 LQKENI. V lost 3 bases to trimming and J lost 0 bases, with 14 bases between them. For the CDR3, the DNA is TGTGCCAGCTCACCCCGGGGGCAGGGAGTGAACACTGAAGCTTTCTTT. Translated: CASSPRGQGVNTEAFF.

Of note for this clonotype: Germline and junction disagree at one end, which may indicate a read error. The genes are TRBV28 and TRBJ1-1; weak D call: TRBD1 (5 bases). The germline V gene has CDR1 MDHEN and CDR2 SYDVKM. This CDR3 contains 13 residues. CDR3 protein: CASSPVQGWEAFF. The CDR3 DNA sequence: TGTGCCAGCAGTCCCGTTCAGGGTTGGGAGGCTTTTTTT.

The V call is TRBV15, the J call TRBJ1-2; a weak D match, TRBD1 (6 bases). The V gene lost 3 bases and the J gene lost 3 bases, with 14 bases spanning the gap. Germline V gene lookup returns CDR1 LNHNV and CDR2 YYDKDF (reference sequence). The CDR3 contains 15 residues. The CDR3 nucleotides read TGTGCCACCAGCAGGGGGGGCAGGGCTGACTATGGCTACACCTTC. Translating gives CATSRGGRADYGYTF.

The V call is TRBV6-2 or TRBV6-3, the J call TRBJ1-2; no definite D call. This CDR3 comprises 13 residues. Germline CDR1 and CDR2: MNHEY and SVGEGT. Trimming cost V 0 bases and J 8 bases, with 10 bases left between them. The CDR3 loop reads CASSYSVRGGYTF. The CDR3 DNA is TGTGCCAGCAGTTACTCGGTCAGAGGAGGCTACACCTTC.

V usage is TRBV7-2 and J usage is TRBJ2-7; no clear D gene. Trimming removed 2 bases at V and 2 bases at J, with 13 bases between. CDR1 SGHTA and CDR2 FQGNSA come from the germline V gene. The CDR3 loop spans 15 amino acids. CDR3 protein: CASSLKVTETYEQYF. As DNA, the CDR3 is TGTGCCAGCAGCTTAAAGGTTACGGAAACCTACGAGCAGTACTTC.

The rearrangement links TRBV19 to TRBJ2-1, with D perhaps assigned TRBD1 or TRBD2 (5 bases each). The CDR3 runs 16 residues. The V end lost 7 bases, the J end lost 0 bases, and 16 bases lay between the germline ends. In germline, CDR1 is LNHDA, CDR2 SQIVND (reference sequence). CDR3 nucleotide sequence: TGTGCCAGTACCCCTTCCGAGGGACGCTCCTACAATGAGCAGTTCTTC. This sequence encodes CASTPSEGRSYNEQFF.

The chain carries TRBV19 and TRBJ1-2; D gene ambiguous. This CDR3 has 13 residues. Germline-derived CDR1 and CDR2 are LNHDA and SQIVND (reference sequence). Trimming shortened V by 8 bases and J by 4 bases, and 14 bases separated the two germline ends. This CDR3 is CASGRGGVYGYTF. Here the CDR3 DNA reads TGTGCCAGTGGCCGGGGTGGGGTCTATGGCTACACCTTC.

The sample holds a few counts of this clonotype. The chain joins TRBV7-8 to TRBJ2-7; perhaps TRBD1 as D (6 bases). The length of the CDR3 is 16 residues. Looked up from germline, CDR1 is SGHVS and CDR2 is FQNEAQ. V was pared by 5 bases and J by 3 bases, with 20 bases between. CDR3 residues: CASSPGAGVHRYEQYF. The CDR3, as DNA: TGTGCCAGCAGCCCAGGGGCCGGGGTCCACCGCTACGAGCAGTACTTC.

The genes are TRBV11-2 and TRBJ1-3; D call uncertain. This CDR3 spans 13 amino acids. The germline CDR1 and CDR2 sequences are SGHAT and FQNNGV. Trimming removed 5 bases at V and 4 bases at J, with 9 bases between. Written as DNA, the CDR3 is TGTGCCAGCAGCCCCGCAGTGGGAAACACCATATATTTT. Protein sequence: CASSPAVGNTIYF.

This clonotype is deemed medium-sized. The CDR3 loop reads CASSLQRIVQETQYF. In DNA, the CDR3 is TGTGCCAGCAGCCTTCAGAGGATAGTGCAAGAGACCCAGTACTTC. This rearrangement joins TRBV7-2 to TRBJ2-5, with D uncertain. This CDR3 is 15 amino acids long. Germline values: CDR1 SGHTA, CDR2 FQGNSA. Between the trimmed V and J ends, which lost 5 bases and 2 bases, there was a span of 15 bases.

This clonotype turned up a few times. The rearrangement joins TRBV20-1 to TRBJ2-1; 16 nucleotides align to TRBD2. Germline lookup yields CDR1 DFQATT and CDR2 SNEGSKA (reference sequence). The junction had 2 bases not matched to a gene; V was cut back by 6 bases and J by 9 bases. The CDR3 covers 13 residues. The CDR3 DNA sequence: TGCAGTGCGGGGACTAGCGGGAGGGGTGAGCAGTTCTTC. Translation gives CSAGTSGRGEQFF.

The rearrangement links TRBV7-9 to TRBJ2-1; TRBD2 matches 10 bases. J lost 9 bases, V lost 7 bases, and 15 bases had no gene match. The CDR3 has 16 residues. Germline CDR1 and CDR2: SEHNR and FQNEAQ (reference sequence). The CDR3: CASTLESGRAASEQFF. The CDR3 DNA is TGTGCCAGCACCCTAGAGAGCGGGAGGGCCGCTAGTGAGCAGTTCTTC.

This clonotype has just a few counts. The genes are TRBV7-2 and TRBJ2-7; D tentatively fits TRBD1 or TRBD2 (5 bases each). In germline, CDR1 is SGHTA, CDR2 FQGNSA. This CDR3 has 14 residues. Trimming removed 1 base from V and 4 bases from J, with 11 bases in between. The CDR3 DNA reads as TGTGCCAGCAGCTTAGGGGGGTCAGATTACGAGCAGTACTTC. Its translation: CASSLGGSDYEQYF.

CDR3 sequence reads: CASARQTTEAFF. The CDR3 DNA is TGTGCCTCCGCCCGACAGACGACTGAAGCTTTCTTT. This chain uses TRBV30 with TRBJ1-1; TRBD1 might be the D (5 bases). Germline V gene lookup returns CDR1 GTSNPN and CDR2 SVGIG (reference sequence). V was clipped by 7 bases and J by 5 bases, with 14 bases between them. CDR3 length: 12 residues.

CDR3 nucleotide sequence: TGTGCCAGCAGCACGACTAGCTACAATGAGCAGTTCTTC. Translating it yields CASSTTSYNEQFF. The chain joins TRBV7-3 to TRBJ2-1, with a tentative D call TRBD2 (6 bases). From germline, CDR1 is SGHTA and CDR2 FQGTGA. The V and J ends lost 5 bases and 3 bases respectively, with 8 bases between them. The CDR3 runs to 13 residues.

This clonotype was observed a few times. The V and J genes are TRBV7-6 and TRBJ2-7; the D gene is possibly TRBD2 (6 bases). This CDR3 has 13 amino acids. Germline loops: CDR1 SGHVS, CDR2 FNYEAQ. Trimming left V 5 bases short and J 3 bases short, with 11 bases between. As DNA, the CDR3 is TGTGCCAGCAGCCACCCCGGGGGCTACGAGCAGTACTTC. Encoded protein: CASSHPGGYEQYF.

V is TRBV18 and J is TRBJ2-7; D call uncertain. This CDR3 has 14 residues. The ends were cut back, 4 bases at V and 3 bases at J, with 13 bases in the middle. The germline V gene encodes CDR1 KGHSH and CDR2 LQKENI. The CDR3 DNA reads TGTGCCAGCTCACAAAGTGCCGAAAACTACGAGCAGTACTTC. Its protein is CASSQSAENYEQYF.

This clonotype has more than one count but fewer than ten. The V and J genes are TRBV20-1 and TRBJ2-3; D perhaps matches TRBD2 (6 bases). CDR3 length: 17 amino acids. Looked up from germline, CDR1 is DFQATT and CDR2 is SNEGSKA (reference sequence). V lost 4 bases and J lost 0, with 20 bases in between. The CDR3 loop reads CSAIPLLWEESTDTQYF. The CDR3 coding sequence is TGCAGTGCTATCCCCCTGCTTTGGGAGGAAAGCACAGATACGCAGTATTTT.

A few counts support this clonotype. CDR3 nucleotide sequence: TGTGCCAGCAGGACCCCGGACAGGGCTGTCTATGGCTACACCTTC. Protein: CASRTPDRAVYGYTF. The rearrangement uses TRBV6-1 and TRBJ1-2; 8 bases are a match to TRBD1. V shed 6 bases, J shed 4 bases, and the junction held 10 bases outside the gene matches. There are 15 residues in the CDR3. CDR1 and CDR2 (germline): MNHNS, SASEGT.

As for this clonotype: Its ends do not fully match the called genes, so a read error is possible. The chain combines TRBV7-7 with TRBJ2-2; the D is unclear. The germline V gene encodes CDR1 SSHAT and CDR2 FNYEAQ (reference sequence). This CDR3 contains 13 residues. The CDR3 nucleotides read TGTGCTAGCAGACCAACAGCCACCGGGGAGCTGTTTTTT. This translates into CASRPTATGELFF.

The chain carries TRBV7-2 and TRBJ2-1; TRBD2 is a possible D gene (6 bases). The length of the CDR3 is 16 residues. Germline CDR1 and CDR2: SGHTA and FQGNSA. Trimming removed 5 bases from V and 7 bases from J, with 21 bases in between. CDR3 nucleotide sequence: TGTGCCAGCAGCCGACGTGGGACTGAACATCGGAATGAGCAGTTCTTC. This sequence encodes CASSRRGTEHRNEQFF.

By share of the sample, this clonotype is medium-sized. The genes are TRBV27 and TRBJ1-2; D uncertain. In germline, CDR1 is MNHEY, CDR2 SMNVEV (reference sequence). V gave up 2 bases and J gave up 3 bases, with 16 bases separating them. The CDR3 sequence is 16 residues long. As DNA, the CDR3 is TGTGCCAGCAGTTTAAGGTTACGGACCGACGACTATGGCTACACCTTC. As protein: CASSLRLRTDDYGYTF.

This clonotype was recorded a few times. The chain joins TRBV29-1 to TRBJ2-5; D gene ambiguous. V lost 2 bases and J lost 0, with 13 bases in between. Germline CDR1 SQVTM, CDR2 ANQGSEA. The CDR3 length is 15 residues. The CDR3, as DNA: TGCAGCGTTGAACAACGGCGCTGGTACCAAGAGACCCAGTACTTC. Protein: CSVEQRRWYQETQYF.

J is TRBJ1-2 and V is TRBV5-1; tentatively, D is TRBD1 (5 bases). Germline CDR1 and CDR2: SGHRS and YFSETQ. The CDR3 runs 13 residues. V was cut by 5 bases and J by 4 bases, with 12 bases left in between. The CDR3 loop is CASSPNGAYGYTF. The CDR3 DNA sequence: TGCGCCAGCAGTCCTAACGGGGCCTATGGCTACACCTTC.

This clonotype appeared a few times. The rearrangement links TRBV12-3 or TRBV12-4 to TRBJ2-5; 7 bases line up with TRBD2. The CDR3 length is 17 residues. J was trimmed by 5 bases and V by 6 bases; bases with no gene match: 18. The chain's CDR3 is CASSPGPGAGVRETQYF. CDR3 nucleotide sequence: TGTGCCAGCAGCCCTGGCCCTGGGGCGGGAGTCAGGGAGACCCAGTACTTC.

This clonotype was observed a handful of times. The chain combines TRBV28 with TRBJ2-4; possibly TRBD2 for D (5 bases). Germline CDR1 is MDHEN and CDR2 is SYDVKM. CDR3 length: 15 residues. The V end was cut by 7 bases, the J end by 6 bases, with 19 bases between. Written as DNA, the CDR3 is TGTGCCAGCACCCCATCGAGAGGGCTCCTAAACATTCAGTACTTC. Its translation: CASTPSRGLLNIQYF.

This clonotype showed up just a few times. The chain employs TRBV6-1 and TRBJ1-1, with D tentatively TRBD1 (5 bases). The V gene's germline CDR1 is MNHNS and CDR2 SASEGT. The ends were cut back, 6 bases at V and 2 bases at J, with 13 bases in the middle. CDR3 length: 14 residues. CDR3 DNA sequence: TGTGCCAGCAGCCACGACAGCGTAAACACTGAAGCTTTCTTT. It yields the protein CASSHDSVNTEAFF.

This clonotype was recorded only once. The chain links TRBV11-3 to TRBJ1-1; D remains ambiguous. CDR3 length: 13 amino acids. Trimming cost V 5 bases and J 3 bases, with 10 bases left between them. Germline CDR1 reads SGHNT; CDR2 reads YENEEA. The CDR3 is CASSRMADTEAFF. For the CDR3, the DNA is TGTGCCAGCAGCCGGATGGCGGACACTGAAGCTTTCTTT. The full variable domain, its missing parts supplied by reference TRBV11-3 and TRBJ1-1, is EAGVVQSPRYKIIEKKQPVAFWCNPISGHNTLYWYLQNLGQGPELLIRYENEEAVDDSQLPKDRFSAERLKGVDSTLKIQPAELGDSAVYLCASSRMADTEAFFGQGTRLTVV.

The chain uses TRBV4-3 and TRBJ1-2; D gene ambiguous. CDR1 LGHNA and CDR2 YSLEER come from the germline V gene. Trimming stripped 3 bases from V and 8 bases from J, with 13 bases between. The CDR3 contains 13 residues. The DNA for the CDR3 is TGCGCCAGCAGCCACGCCCGTGAAATGGGCTACACCTTC. Its protein product is CASSHAREMGYTF.